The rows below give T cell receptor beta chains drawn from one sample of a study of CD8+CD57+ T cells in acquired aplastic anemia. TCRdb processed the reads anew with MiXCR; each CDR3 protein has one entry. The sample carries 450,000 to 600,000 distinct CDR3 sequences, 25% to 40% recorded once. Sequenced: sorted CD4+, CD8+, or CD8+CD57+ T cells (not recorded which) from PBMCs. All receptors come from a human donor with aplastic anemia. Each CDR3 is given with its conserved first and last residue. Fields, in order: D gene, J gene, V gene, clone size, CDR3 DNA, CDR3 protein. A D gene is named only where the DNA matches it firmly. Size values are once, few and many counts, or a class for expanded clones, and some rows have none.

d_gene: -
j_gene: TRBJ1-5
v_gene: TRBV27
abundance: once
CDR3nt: TGTGCCAGCAGTTTCAACAACAATCAGCCCCAGCATTTT
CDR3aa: CASSFNNNQPQHF

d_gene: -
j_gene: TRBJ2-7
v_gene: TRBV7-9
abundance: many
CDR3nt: TGTGCCAGCAGCTTAGGGGCATTCCCCTACGAGCAGTACTTC
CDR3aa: CASSLGAFPYEQYF

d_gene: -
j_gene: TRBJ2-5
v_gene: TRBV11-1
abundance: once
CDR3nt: TGTGCCAGCAGCTTAGCGTTGGACCCACAAGAGACCCAGTACTTC
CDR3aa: CASSLALDPQETQYF

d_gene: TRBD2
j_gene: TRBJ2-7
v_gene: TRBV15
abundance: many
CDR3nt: TGTGCCACCAGCAGGGGGACTAGCGGGATTCGCTCCTACGAGCAGTACTTC
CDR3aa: CATSRGTSGIRSYEQYF

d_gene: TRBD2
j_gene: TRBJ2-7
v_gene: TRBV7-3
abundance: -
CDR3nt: TGTGCCAGCAGCTTAACGGGGCTAGCGGGAGGGCACGAGCAGTACTTC
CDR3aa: CASSLTGLAGGHEQYF

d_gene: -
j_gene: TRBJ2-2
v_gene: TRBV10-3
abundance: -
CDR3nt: TGTGCCATCAGTGAAGGGTCAATAATGGGGGAGCTGTTTTTT
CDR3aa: CAISEGSIMGELFF

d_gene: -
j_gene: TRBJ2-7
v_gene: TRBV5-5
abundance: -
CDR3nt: TGTGCCAGCAGCCGTGGACGCCCCGCGGGGGAGCAGTACTTC
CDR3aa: CASSRGRPAGEQYF

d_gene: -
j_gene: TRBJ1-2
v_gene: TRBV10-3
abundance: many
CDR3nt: TGTGCCATCAGTGAACCGGGTAGGAACGGCTACACCTTC
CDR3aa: CAISEPGRNGYTF

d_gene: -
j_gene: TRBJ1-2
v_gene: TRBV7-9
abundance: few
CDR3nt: TGTGCCAGCAGACTCGACAGCTATGGCTACACCTTC
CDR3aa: CASRLDSYGYTF

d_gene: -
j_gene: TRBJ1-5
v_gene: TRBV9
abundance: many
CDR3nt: TGTGCCAGCAGCGTAGAGGACAGTCAGAGTCAGCCCCAGCATTTT
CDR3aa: CASSVEDSQSQPQHF

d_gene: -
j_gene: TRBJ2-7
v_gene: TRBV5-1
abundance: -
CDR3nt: TGCGCCAGCAGCTTGCTCCTCGATGGATACGAGCAGTACTTC
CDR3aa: CASSLLLDGYEQYF

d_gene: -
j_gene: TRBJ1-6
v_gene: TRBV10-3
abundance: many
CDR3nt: TGTGCCATCAGTGAGGGCAGACGCCTCAATTCACCCCTCCACTTT
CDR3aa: CAISEGRRLNSPLHF

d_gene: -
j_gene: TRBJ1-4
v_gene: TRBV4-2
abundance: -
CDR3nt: TGTGCCAGCAGCCAGGAATTACCAACTAATGAAAAACTGTTTTTT
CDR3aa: CASSQELPTNEKLFF

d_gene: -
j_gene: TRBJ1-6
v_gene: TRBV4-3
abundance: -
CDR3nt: TGCGCCAGCAGCCAAGAAAAAGGTTCACCCCTCCACTTT
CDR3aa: CASSQEKGSPLHF

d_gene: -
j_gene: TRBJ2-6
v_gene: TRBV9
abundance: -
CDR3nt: TGTGCCAGCAGCGTAGGCGGGTTC
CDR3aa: CASSVGGF